This T cell receptor beta chain was captured by sequencing in a study of blood T cell repertoires in COVID-19. Study-level information: Collection of acute and convalescent COVID-19 samples took place in the United States, Italy and Spain. The cDNA or gDNA used as material had been derived from T cells, B-cell-depleted T cells, or PBMCs.

In the original analysis: Estimates of nucleated cell counts were drawn from the amplification of reference gene primers. Data came from immunoSEQ multiplex PCR; TCRdb stores just in-frame clones and leaves some out. V, J and clone size reflect that table, while D and trimming were determined from the DNA. The table records more than 200,000 clones, approximately 90% of them present only once. CDR3 length: 15 amino acids. The V segment lost 0 bases and the J segment 0 bases; nucleotides outside the gene matches: 1. Germline loops: CDR1 MNHEY, CDR2 SVGAGI. Seattle's cohort entered during active infection and was followed longitudinally.

The chain combines TRBV6-5 with TRBJ1-1; 7 bases fit TRBD1. What was sequenced was peripheral blood. This TCR came from a man aged 50 to 60 with COVID-19, enrolled during active disease. CDR3 residues: CASSYSDRMNTEAFF. The DNA for the CDR3 is TGTGCCAGCAGTTACTCGGACAGGATGAACACTGAAGCTTTCTTT.